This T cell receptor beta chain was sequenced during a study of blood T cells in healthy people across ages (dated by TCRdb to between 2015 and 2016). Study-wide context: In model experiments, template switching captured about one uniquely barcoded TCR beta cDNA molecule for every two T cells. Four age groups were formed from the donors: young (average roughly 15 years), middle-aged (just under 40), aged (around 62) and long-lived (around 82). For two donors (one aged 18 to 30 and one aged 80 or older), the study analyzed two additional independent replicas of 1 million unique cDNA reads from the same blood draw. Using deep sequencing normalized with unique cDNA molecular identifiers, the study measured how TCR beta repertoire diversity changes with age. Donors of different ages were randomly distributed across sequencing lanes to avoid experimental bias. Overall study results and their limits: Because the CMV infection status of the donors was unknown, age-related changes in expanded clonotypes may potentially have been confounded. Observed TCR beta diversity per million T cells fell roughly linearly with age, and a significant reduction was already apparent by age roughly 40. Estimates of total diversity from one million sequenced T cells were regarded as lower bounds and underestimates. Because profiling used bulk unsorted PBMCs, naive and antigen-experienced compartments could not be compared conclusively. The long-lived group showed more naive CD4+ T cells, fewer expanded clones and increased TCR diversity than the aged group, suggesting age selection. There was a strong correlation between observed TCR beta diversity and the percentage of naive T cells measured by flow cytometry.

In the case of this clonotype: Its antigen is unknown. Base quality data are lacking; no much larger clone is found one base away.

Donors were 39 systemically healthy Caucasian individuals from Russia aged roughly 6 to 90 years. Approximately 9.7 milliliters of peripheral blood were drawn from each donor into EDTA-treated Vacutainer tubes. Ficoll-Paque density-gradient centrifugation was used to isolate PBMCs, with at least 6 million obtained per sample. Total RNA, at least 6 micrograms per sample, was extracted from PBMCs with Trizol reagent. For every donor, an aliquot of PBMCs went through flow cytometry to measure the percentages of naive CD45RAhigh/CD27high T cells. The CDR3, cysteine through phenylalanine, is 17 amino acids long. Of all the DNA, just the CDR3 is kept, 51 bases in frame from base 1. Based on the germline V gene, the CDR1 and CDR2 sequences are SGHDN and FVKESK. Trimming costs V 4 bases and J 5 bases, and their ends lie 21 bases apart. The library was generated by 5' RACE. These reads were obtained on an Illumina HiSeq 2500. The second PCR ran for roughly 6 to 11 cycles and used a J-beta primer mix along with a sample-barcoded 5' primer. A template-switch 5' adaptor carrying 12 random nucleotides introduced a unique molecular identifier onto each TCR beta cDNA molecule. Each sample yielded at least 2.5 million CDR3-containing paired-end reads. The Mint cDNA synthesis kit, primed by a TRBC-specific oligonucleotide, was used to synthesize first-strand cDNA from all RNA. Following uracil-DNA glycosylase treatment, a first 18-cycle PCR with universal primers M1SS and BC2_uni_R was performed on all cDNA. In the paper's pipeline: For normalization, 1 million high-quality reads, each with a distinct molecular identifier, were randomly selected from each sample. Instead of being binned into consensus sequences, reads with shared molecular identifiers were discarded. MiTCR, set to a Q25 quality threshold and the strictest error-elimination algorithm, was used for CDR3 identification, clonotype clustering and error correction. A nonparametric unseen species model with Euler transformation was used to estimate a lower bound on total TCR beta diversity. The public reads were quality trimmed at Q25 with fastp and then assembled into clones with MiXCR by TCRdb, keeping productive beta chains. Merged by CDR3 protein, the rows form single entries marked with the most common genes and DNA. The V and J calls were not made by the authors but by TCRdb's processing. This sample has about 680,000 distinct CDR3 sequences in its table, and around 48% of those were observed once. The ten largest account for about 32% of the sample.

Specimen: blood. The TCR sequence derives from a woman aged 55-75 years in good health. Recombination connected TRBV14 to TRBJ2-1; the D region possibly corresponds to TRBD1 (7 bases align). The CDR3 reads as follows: CASSRPGGTRPHNEQFF. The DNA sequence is TGTGCCAGCAGCCGCCCAGGGGGGACTCGACCACACAATGAGCAGTTCTTC. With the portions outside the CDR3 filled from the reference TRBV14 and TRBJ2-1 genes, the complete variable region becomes EAGVTQFPSHSVIEKGQTVTLRCDPISGHDNLYWYRRVMGKEIKFLLHFVKESKQDESGMPNNRFLAERTGGTYSTLKVQPAELEDSGVYFCASSRPGGTRPHNEQFFGPGTRLTVL.